The 2 T cell receptor beta chains presented below share a single source sample, sequenced in a study of blood T cells in healthy people across ages. PCR was performed a second time for roughly 7 to 12 cycles using a sample-barcoded 5' primer and a J-beta primer mix. TCRdb reprocessed the 5' RACE reads via MiXCR and lists one record per CDR3 protein. The data contain approximately 800,000 distinct CDR3 sequences, roughly three fifths of them seen just once; the ten biggest clones take up 20% to 30%. Material for sequencing was blood. The receptors were sampled from a man in his forties or fifties in good health.

This clonotype came up once. The chain employs TRBV4-2 and TRBJ2-5; TRBD2 matches 10 bases. This CDR3 is 17 amino acids long. CDR1 and CDR2 (germline): LGHNA, YNFKEQ. V lost 1 base to trimming and J lost 3 bases; unmatched junction nucleotides: 8. CDR3 sequence: CASSQGFGTSEEETQYF. CDR3 in DNA: TGTGCCAGCAGCCAAGGCTTTGGGACTAGCGAAGAAGAGACCCAGTACTTC.

The chain links TRBV6-5 to TRBJ1-1; a weak D match, TRBD1 (6 bases). The CDR3 length is 13 residues. V lost 3 bases to trimming and J lost 6 bases, with 11 bases between them. Germline V lookup: CDR1 MNHEY, CDR2 SVGAGI. The CDR3 loop is CASSYGGSAEAFF. CDR3 in DNA: TGTGCCAGCAGTTATGGGGGCAGCGCTGAAGCTTTCTTT.